Below are 17 T cell receptor beta chains sequenced from a single sample in a study of blood T cell repertoires in COVID-19. Repertoires were generated with immunoSEQ multiplex PCR, while TCRdb's copy carries only in-frame clones and drops some. The sample includes fewer than 350,000 clones, just under 90% of them seen just once. The sequenced sample was PBMCs or T cells enriched from blood (not recorded which). Receptors originate from a woman aged 30 to 39 with acute COVID-19.

CDR3 region: CAWTSGSDTQYF. As DNA, the CDR3 is TGTGCCTGGACTAGCGGGTCAGATACGCAGTATTTT. The chain uses TRBV30 and TRBJ2-3; 8 nucleotides match TRBD2. CDR3 length: 12 amino acids. V trimming: 4 bases; J trimming: 4 bases; junction bases outside the gene matches: 1. In germline, CDR1 is GTSNPN, CDR2 SVGIG (reference sequence). Drawing the rest from reference TRBV30 and TRBJ2-3, the complete variable domain is SQTIHQWPATLVQPVGSPLSLECTVEGTSNPNLYWYRQAAGRGLQLLFYSVGIGQISSEVPQNLSASRPQDRQFILSSKKLLLSDSGFYLCAWTSGSDTQYFGPGTRLTVL.

The rearrangement uses TRBV25-1 and TRBJ2-7; 10 bases are a match to TRBD1. CDR1 and CDR2 from the germline V gene are MGHDK and SYGVNS. This CDR3 contains 15 residues. V trimming: 2 bases; J trimming: 5 bases; junction bases outside the gene matches: 6. CDR3 sequence: CASSEGQGDPHEQYF. CDR3 nucleotide sequence: TGTGCCAGCAGTGAAGGACAGGGGGATCCTCACGAGCAGTACTTC.

Concerning this clone: This CDR3 is also generated by other DNA sequences in the sample. The chain employs TRBV12-3 or TRBV12-4 and TRBJ2-3; D gene unclear. V was clipped by 5 bases and J by 4 bases, with 4 bases between them. This CDR3 contains 11 residues. The CDR3 DNA is TGTGCCAGCAGTCTCTCAGATACGCAGTATTTT. This encodes CASSLSDTQYF.

This sequence joins TRBV9 and TRBJ2-3; D is ambiguous. V was shortened by 5 bases and J by 0 bases, with 16 bases between the two germline ends. Germline values: CDR1 SGDLS, CDR2 YYNGEE. CDR3 size: 16 residues. CDR3 DNA: TGTGCCAGCAGTTACTACTCAACATTAAGCACAGATACGCAGTATTTT. Its translation is CASSYYSTLSTDTQYF.

This clone was recorded once. This chain connects TRBV5-1 to TRBJ2-3, with D tentatively TRBD2 (6 bases). Trimming took 3 bases from V and 2 from J, leaving 19 bases between them. Per the germline V gene, CDR1 is SGHRS and CDR2 is YFSETQ. The CDR3 is 17 residues long. The CDR3 nucleotides read TGCGCCAGCAGCTCCCTTCGGGGCGGGACCCACACAGATACGCAGTATTTT. As protein: CASSSLRGGTHTDTQYF.

CDR3: CASSGFAGVPYEQYF. CDR3 DNA sequence: TGTGCCAGTAGTGGTTTCGCGGGAGTCCCCTACGAGCAGTACTTC. The J gene is TRBJ2-7, the V gene TRBV19, with 7 bases that match TRBD2. J was trimmed by 2 bases and V by 5 bases; bases with no gene match: 9. This CDR3 is 15 amino acids long. Per germline, CDR1 LNHDA and CDR2 SQIVND (reference sequence).

The chain couples TRBV2 to TRBJ2-1, with TRBD1 matching 7 bases. The germline CDR1 and CDR2 sequences are SNHLY and FYNNEI. V was pared by 6 bases and J by 3 bases, with 11 bases of the junction left unmatched. The CDR3 extends over 16 amino acids. Written as DNA, the CDR3 is TGTGCCAGCAGGTCGCAGCTGGGGACAGACTACAATGAGCAGTTCTTC. Protein sequence: CASRSQLGTDYNEQFF.

The chain joins TRBV7-3 to TRBJ1-1; the match to TRBD1 covers 7 bases. The CDR3 covers 14 residues. Germline-derived CDR1 and CDR2 are SGHTA and FQGTGA. The junction had 5 bases not matched to a gene; V was cut back by 6 bases and J by 1 base. The CDR3 DNA follows: TGTGCCAGCAGTGCGAGGGGGCCGAACACTGAAGCTTTCTTT. Residues: CASSARGPNTEAFF.

The chain joins TRBV19 to TRBJ1-1; D perhaps matches TRBD1 (5 bases). The CDR3 has 13 amino acids. Germline CDR1 LNHDA, CDR2 SQIVND (reference sequence). Trimming took off 7 bases at V and 5 bases at J, with 14 bases between the two ends. The CDR3 DNA reads TGTGCCAGTAATGACGAGGGGAGGACTGAAGCTTTCTTT. It yields the protein CASNDEGRTEAFF.

Here the CDR3 DNA reads TGTGCCAGCAGTCTCGGACAGGGACGGCAGCCCCAGCATTTT. Translating gives CASSLGQGRQPQHF. The rearrangement joins TRBV28 to TRBJ1-5; 8 nucleotides align to TRBD1. Trimming at V came to 5 bases and at J to 7 bases, leaving 7 bases not matched to a gene. The CDR3 runs to 14 residues. Per the germline V gene, CDR1 is MDHEN and CDR2 is SYDVKM.

V and J are TRBV28 and TRBJ2-3, with 8 bases that match TRBD1. CDR3 length: 16 amino acids. V gave up 7 bases and J gave up 2 bases; unmatched junction bases: 11. CDR1 and CDR2 (germline): MDHEN, SYDVKM. The CDR3: CASTLDRGLPTDTQYF. Here the CDR3 DNA reads TGTGCCAGCACTCTCGACAGGGGTTTGCCCACAGATACGCAGTATTTT.

The rearrangement joins TRBV19 to TRBJ1-6; 9 positions agree with TRBD1. CDR1 is LNHDA and CDR2 is SQIVND in the germline V gene (reference sequence). The V gene end was trimmed by 3 bases and the J gene end by 6 bases; junction bases not matched to a gene: 9. This CDR3 region has 17 residues. The CDR3 loop reads CASSIRTGTGPNSPLHF. CDR3 nucleotides: TGTGCCAGTAGTATTCGAACCGGGACAGGGCCTAATTCACCCCTCCACTTT.

This rearrangement joins TRBV6-6 to TRBJ2-2; 9 bases line up with TRBD2. The J segment lost 6 bases and the V segment lost 4 bases, leaving 9 bases of the junction unmatched. CDR1 is MNHNY and CDR2 is SVGAGI in the germline V gene (reference sequence). The CDR3 extends over 16 amino acids. This CDR3 reads CASSSFSGSRPGELFF. Here the CDR3 DNA reads TGTGCCAGCAGTTCCTTTAGCGGGAGCCGCCCCGGGGAGCTGTTTTTT.

The chain joins TRBV19 to TRBJ1-1, with a tentative D call TRBD1 (5 bases). The germline CDR1 and CDR2 sequences are LNHDA and SQIVND (reference sequence). The CDR3 sequence is 15 residues long. The V end lost 7 bases, the J end lost 3 bases, and 18 bases lay between the germline ends. The CDR3 reads CASISFGGEDTEAFF. Written as DNA, the CDR3 is TGTGCCAGTATCTCTTTCGGGGGGGAGGACACTGAAGCTTTCTTT. The whole variable domain, remainder taken from reference TRBV19 and TRBJ1-1, is DGGITQSPKYLFRKEGQNVTLSCEQNLNHDAMYWYRQDPGQGLRLIYYSQIVNDFQKGDIAEGYSVSREKKESFPLTVTSAQKNPTAFYLCASISFGGEDTEAFFGQGTRLTVV.

This clone was counted a single time. J is TRBJ1-3 and V is TRBV9; 7 bases are shared with TRBD1. Germline V lookup: CDR1 SGDLS, CDR2 YYNGEE. This CDR3 comprises 16 residues. J gave up 0 bases and V 4 bases, and 7 bases lay outside the gene matches. The CDR3 nucleotides read TGTGCCAGCAGCAAGACAGGGATCAGCTCTGGAAACACCATATATTTT. This translates into CASSKTGISSGNTIYF.

The chain couples TRBV7-9 to TRBJ2-7; the D gene is possibly TRBD2 (6 bases). The V and J ends lost 1 base and 3 bases respectively, with 10 bases between them. The CDR3 is 14 amino acids. Germline V gene data show CDR1 as SEHNR and CDR2 as FQNEAQ (reference sequence). DNA for the CDR3: TGTGCCAGCAGCTTAGACCCCGGGGGCTACGAGCAGTACTTC. Its translation: CASSLDPGGYEQYF.

The chain combines TRBV11-3 with TRBJ2-2; 9 bases map to TRBD1. J was trimmed by 3 bases and V by 1 base; bases with no gene match: 3. Germline values: CDR1 SGHNT, CDR2 YENEEA. This CDR3 has 16 amino acids. CDR3: CASSLGDRVHTGELFF. CDR3 nucleotides: TGTGCCAGCAGCTTAGGGGACAGGGTTCACACCGGGGAGCTGTTTTTT.